The T cell receptor beta chain described here comes from a study of T cell repertoires in cytomegalovirus infection. Background on the study: CMV epitopes that were recently identified and HLA-C-restricted were used alongside well-studied HLA-B-restricted ones. Indications of both CMV infection and matching HLA type were provided by public TCR beta signatures.

The CDR3 has 17 residues. V lost 3 bases, J lost 0 bases, and 8 bases stayed unmatched. Looked up from germline, CDR1 is DFQATT and CDR2 is SNEGSKA (reference sequence). Findings and caveats of the study: The ex vivo response was dominated by HLA-C-restricted CMV-specific TCR beta clonotypes. Based on cumulative public TCR beta family frequency, carriers of CMV plus the relevant HLA were identified.

In this sample, this clonotype turned up a few times. The antigen is not known. TCRdb re-called the reads with MiXCR, one entry per CDR3 protein. The sample holds approximately 280,000 distinct CDR3 sequences, around 20% seen once. Sequences were derived from cultured PBMCs, sampled from culture after CMV antigen stimulation. The sequence derives from a human donor in good health (CMV status not recorded). Some clones in this sample may be carry-over from other donors' samples. The chain recombines TRBV20-1 with TRBJ2-6, with 7 bases matching TRBD1. CDR3 loop: CSASFPGQDSGANVLTF. CDR3 coding DNA: TGCAGTGCTAGCTTCCCAGGACAGGACTCTGGGGCCAACGTCCTGACTTTC.